The 5 T cell receptor beta chains below come from one sample, sequenced in a study of beta chain features in type 1 diabetes (dated by TCRdb to the late 2010s). Results the study describes overall, beyond this receptor: A moderate but significant shortening of TCRB CDR3 length was observed in type 1 diabetes patients in all four CD4+ subsets.

The library came from the immunoSEQ multiplex PCR assay. The entire isolated RNA was reverse transcribed using the High Capacity cDNA Reverse Transcription Kit, and thus expressed TCRB transcripts were sequenced. The clones in this table, taken by TCRdb from immuneACCESS, are in-frame only. Not every clone is retained; where verified, under half of the shortfall comes from an unresolved V gene, and the cause of the rest is unknown. The sample contains about 160,000 clones, 8% to 8.5% of them found a single time. The top ten hold 0.45% to 0.55% of the sample. Their antigens are not known. Input material: central memory CD4+ T cells from blood. These receptors were collected from a woman in her late teens or twenties with type 1 diabetes.

This clone was counted a few times. This rearrangement joins TRBV5-4 to TRBJ2-5; 13 nucleotides match TRBD2. The J segment lost 4 bases and the V segment lost 4 bases, leaving 13 bases of the junction unmatched. Germline V CDR1 and CDR2: SGHNT, YYREEE (reference sequence). The CDR3 loop spans 18 amino acids. The CDR3, as DNA: TGTGCCAGCAGCACCGGACTAGCGGGAGCGTCCCTTGTAGAGACCCAGTACTTC. Its protein product is CASSTGLAGASLVETQYF.

The chain uses TRBV5-4 and TRBJ1-5; 8 bases line up with TRBD1. Germline values: CDR1 SGHNT, CDR2 YYREEE (reference sequence). CDR3 length equals 15 residues. Unmatched junction bases numbered 5, after V lost 0 bases and J lost 6 bases. The CDR3 DNA reads as TGTGCCAGCAGCTTGGCGGGACAGGCAAGTCAGCCCCAGCATTTT. Translated: CASSLAGQASQPQHF.

This clone appeared a few times. This rearrangement joins TRBV9 to TRBJ2-7; TRBD1 aligns across 10 bases. V shed 0 bases, J shed 6 bases, and the junction held 9 bases outside the gene matches. This CDR3 is 16 amino acids long. CDR1 and CDR2 from the germline V gene are SGDLS and YYNGEE. CDR3: CASSVDGTGEMSEQYF. In DNA, the CDR3 is TGTGCCAGCAGCGTAGATGGGACAGGGGAGATGAGCGAGCAGTACTTC. The complete variable domain, with remaining parts taken from reference TRBV9 and TRBJ2-7, reads DSGVTQTPKHLITATGQRVTLRCSPRSGDLSVYWYQQSLDQGLQFLIQYYNGEERAKGNILERFSAQQFPDLHSELNLSSLELGDSALYFCASSVDGTGEMSEQYFGPGTRLTVT.

The rearrangement uses TRBV6-6 and TRBJ2-5; D may be TRBD1 (6 bases). Between the trimmed V and J ends, which lost 4 bases and 5 bases, there was a span of 11 bases. This CDR3 spans 13 amino acids. Germline-derived CDR1 and CDR2 are MNHNY and SVGAGI (reference sequence). DNA of the CDR3: TGTGCCAGCAGTTTCACAGGGTGGGAGACCCAGTACTTC. Its protein product is CASSFTGWETQYF.

In DNA, the CDR3 is TGTGCCAGCAGCTTAGGGGGGCTGGGGGTAAACAATGAGCAGTTCTTC. Residues: CASSLGGLGVNNEQFF. This sequence joins TRBV11-3 and TRBJ2-1; possibly TRBD1 for D (6 bases). The CDR3 has 16 residues. Per the germline V gene, CDR1 is SGHNT and CDR2 is YENEEA. V was shortened by 1 base and J by 5 bases, with 15 bases between the two germline ends.